The 15 T cell receptor beta chains below come from one sample, sequenced in a study of blood T cell repertoires in COVID-19. This table comes from immunoSEQ multiplex PCR, and its TCRdb copy is limited to in-frame clones, with some not included. The sample lists hundreds of thousands of clones, about nine tenths occurring once. The sequencing sample was made of PBMCs or T cells enriched from blood (not recorded which). These receptors were obtained from a woman aged 40 to 50 who had recovered from COVID-19.

The chain is built from TRBV11-1 and TRBJ2-1; 7 bases agree with TRBD1. The CDR3 sequence is 15 residues long. Germline CDR1 is SGHAT and CDR2 is FQDESV (reference sequence). After removal of 5 bases from V and 3 bases from J, the junction contained 7 bases not matched to a gene. For the CDR3, the DNA is TGTGCCAGCAGCGACAGGGTCCTCATCTACAATGAGCAGTTCTTC. Residues: CASSDRVLIYNEQFF.

This chain connects TRBV9 to TRBJ2-5; D may be TRBD2 (6 bases). The V and J ends lost 0 bases and 1 base respectively, with 13 bases between them. The CDR3 spans 16 residues. Germline V gives CDR1 SGDLS, CDR2 YYNGEE. The CDR3 bases are TGTGCCAGCAGCGTAGCCGGGACTGGCGGCCAAGAGACCCAGTACTTC. It specifies CASSVAGTGGQETQYF.

The DNA of the CDR3 is TGTGCCAGCAGCCAAGATACTATTACAAGTGAGCAGTTCTTC. It is translated as CASSQDTITSEQFF. The chain employs TRBV3-1 (or the pseudogene TRBV3-2) and TRBJ2-1; D not certain. The CDR3 runs 14 residues. V was pared by 0 bases and J by 9 bases, with 12 bases between. CDR1 is LGHDT, CDR2 YNNKEL, per germline (reference sequence).

V and J are TRBV6-5 and TRBJ1-5; the match to TRBD1 covers 8 bases. From germline, CDR1 is MNHEY and CDR2 SVGAGI. The junction had 1 base not matched to a gene; V was cut back by 4 bases and J by 5 bases. CDR3 length: 13 amino acids. The CDR3 spells CASSSDRDQPQHF. The DNA for the CDR3 is TGTGCCAGCAGTTCGGACAGGGATCAGCCCCAGCATTTT.

The chain employs TRBV7-9 and TRBJ1-5; the D gene is possibly TRBD1 (5 bases). The CDR3 has 17 amino acids. With 0 bases removed from V and 3 bases from J, the gap between germline ends came to 15 bases. CDR1 is SEHNR, CDR2 FQNEAQ, per germline (reference sequence). The DNA for the CDR3 is TGTGCCAGCAGCTTAGCCCCGGGGGGGGTATCCAATCAGCCCCAGCATTTT. Translating gives CASSLAPGGVSNQPQHF.

J is TRBJ2-7 and V is TRBV4-3; a possible D gene is TRBD2 (6 bases). The CDR3 is made up of 20 amino acids. Germline CDR1 is LGHNA and CDR2 is YSLEER. V gave up 3 bases and J gave up 3 bases, with 30 bases separating them. The CDR3 protein is CASSQRPPWGLRRGDYEQYF. The CDR3 nucleotides read TGCGCCAGCAGCCAGCGCCCCCCGTGGGGACTGAGGAGGGGAGACTACGAGCAGTACTTC.

J is TRBJ1-4 and V is TRBV3-1 (or the pseudogene TRBV3-2); TRBD1 agrees at 9 bases. Losses at the gene ends were 1 base for V and 8 bases for J; bases not matched to a gene: 11. The CDR3 length is 17 residues. CDR1 is LGHDT and CDR2 is YNNKEL in the germline V gene (reference sequence). The CDR3 reads CASSQAPPWTGVEKLFF. The CDR3 bases are TGTGCCAGCAGCCAAGCTCCGCCCTGGACAGGGGTGGAAAAACTGTTTTTT.

The chain recombines TRBV11-1 with TRBJ1-4; 7 nucleotides match TRBD1. Trimming at V came to 5 bases and at J to 4 bases, leaving 4 bases not matched to a gene. The CDR3 runs 14 residues. CDR1 and CDR2 (germline): SGHAT, FQDESV (reference sequence). This chain's CDR3 is CASSTGQDNEKLFF. CDR3 DNA sequence: TGTGCCAGCAGCACCGGACAGGATAATGAAAAACTGTTTTTT.

This rearrangement joins TRBV11-2 to TRBJ2-2; TRBD1 agrees at 9 bases. Germline trimming cut 6 bases from V and 7 bases from J; bases unmatched to any gene: 36. Germline assignment: CDR1 SGHAT and CDR2 FQNNGV. The CDR3 runs 24 residues. CDR3 sequence reads: CASSSTYTISRGVPDRGKDGELFF. The CDR3 DNA follows: TGTGCCAGCAGTTCCACTTACACGATTTCTCGGGGGGTACCGGACAGGGGAAAGGACGGGGAGCTGTTTTTT.

In nucleotides, the CDR3 is TGTGCCAGTAGTTACGGGACAGGGTTCGTACAGCCCCAGCATTTT. This translates into CASSYGTGFVQPQHF. The rearrangement links TRBV19 to TRBJ1-5; 9 bases are shared with TRBD1. Trimming took 5 bases from V and 7 from J; bases not matched to a gene: 9. Germline CDR1 is LNHDA and CDR2 is SQIVND (reference sequence). The CDR3 spans 15 residues.

The chain couples TRBV20-1 to TRBJ2-5; a weak D match, TRBD2 (6 bases). The CDR3 extends over 14 amino acids. The V and J ends lost 3 bases and 2 bases respectively, with 13 bases between them. CDR1 is DFQATT, CDR2 SNEGSKA, per germline (reference sequence). This CDR3 is CSASPPGLQETQYF. The CDR3 DNA reads as TGCAGTGCTAGTCCCCCGGGACTTCAAGAGACCCAGTACTTC.

A single count supports this clone. The rearrangement uses TRBV20-1 and TRBJ2-5; D is perhaps TRBD2 (6 bases). Germline CDR1 reads DFQATT; CDR2 reads SNEGSKA (reference sequence). The CDR3 totals 15 residues. V lost 3 bases to trimming and J lost 0 bases, with 14 bases between them. The CDR3 DNA follows: TGCAGTGCTAGTTTCGATACGGGAGACCAAGAGACCCAGTACTTC. It yields the protein CSASFDTGDQETQYF.

This rearrangement joins TRBV28 to TRBJ1-3; D is unresolved. The CDR3 is made up of 13 amino acids. Germline V gene data show CDR1 as MDHEN and CDR2 as SYDVKM. CDR3 bases: TGTGTCATTCGGGAGGGCTCTGGAAACACCATATATTTT. Translated: CVIREGSGNTIYF.

Concerning this clone: The identical CDR3 is also encoded by other nucleotide sequences in the sample. This chain connects TRBV3-1 (or the pseudogene TRBV3-2) to TRBJ2-3, with TRBD1 matching over 7 bases. CDR3 length: 15 residues. V gave up 4 bases and J gave up 3 bases; unmatched junction bases: 7. CDR1 is LGHDT and CDR2 is YNNKEL in the germline V gene (reference sequence). CDR3 nucleotides: TGTGCCAGCAGCCCAAGGGACAGAGTGACAGATACGCAGTATTTT. Amino acid sequence: CASSPRDRVTDTQYF.

The rearrangement links TRBV2 to TRBJ1-4; D gene unclear. The length of the CDR3 is 14 residues. Germline assignment: CDR1 SNHLY and CDR2 FYNNEI. Deletions cut 6 bases from V and 0 bases from J, with 8 bases between. The CDR3 DNA sequence: TGTGCCAGCAGCATCGCAGCAACTAATGAAAAACTGTTTTTT. This translates into CASSIAATNEKLFF.